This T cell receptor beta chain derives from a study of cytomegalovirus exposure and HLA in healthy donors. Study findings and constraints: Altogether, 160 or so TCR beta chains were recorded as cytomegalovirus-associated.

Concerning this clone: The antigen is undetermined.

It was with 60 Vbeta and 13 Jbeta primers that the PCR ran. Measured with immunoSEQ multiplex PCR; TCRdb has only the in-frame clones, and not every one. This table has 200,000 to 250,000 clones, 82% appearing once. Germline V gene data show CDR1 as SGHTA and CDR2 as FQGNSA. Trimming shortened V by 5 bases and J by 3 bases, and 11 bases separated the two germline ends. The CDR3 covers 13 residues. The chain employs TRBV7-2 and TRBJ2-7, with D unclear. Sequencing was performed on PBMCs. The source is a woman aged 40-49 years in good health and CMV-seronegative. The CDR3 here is CASSLFHSYEQYF. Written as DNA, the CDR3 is TGTGCCAGCAGCCTATTCCACAGCTACGAGCAGTACTTC.